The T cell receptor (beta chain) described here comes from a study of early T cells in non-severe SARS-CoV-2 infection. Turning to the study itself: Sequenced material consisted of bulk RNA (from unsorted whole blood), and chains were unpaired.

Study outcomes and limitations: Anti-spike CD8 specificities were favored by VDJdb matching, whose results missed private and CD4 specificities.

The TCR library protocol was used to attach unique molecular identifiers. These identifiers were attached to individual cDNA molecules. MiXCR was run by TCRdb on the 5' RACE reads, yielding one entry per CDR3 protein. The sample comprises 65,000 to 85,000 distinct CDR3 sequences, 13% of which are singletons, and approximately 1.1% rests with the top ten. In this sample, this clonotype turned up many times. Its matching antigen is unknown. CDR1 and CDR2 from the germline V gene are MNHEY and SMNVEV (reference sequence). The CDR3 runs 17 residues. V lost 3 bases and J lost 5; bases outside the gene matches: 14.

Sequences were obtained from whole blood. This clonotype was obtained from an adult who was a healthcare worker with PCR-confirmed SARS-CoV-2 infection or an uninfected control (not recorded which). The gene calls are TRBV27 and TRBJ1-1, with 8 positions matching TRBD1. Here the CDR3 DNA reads TGTGCCAGCAGTTTCGCGGGACAGGCTTTTATAGCGACTGAAGCTTTCTTT. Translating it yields CASSFAGQAFIATEAFF.